This T cell receptor (beta chain) appears in the sequencing data of a study of a mutant IDH1 vaccine in newly diagnosed glioma. About the study: Of treated patients, 62.5% were men and approximately 40% women, averaging around 39 years. Former treatment meant radiotherapy, temozolomide, or both; the majority had gotten both. The study's findings and limits: There were vaccine-induced immune responses in roughly 92% of the patients.

Time point specified: baseline, week 1 (first vaccination visit). The treatment was: pre-vaccination baseline after standard-of-care therapy. The donors' diagnosis was new WHO grade 3 or 4 astrocytoma that was IDH1-mutant and ATRX-lost. This table comes from immunoSEQ multiplex PCR, and its TCRdb copy is limited to in-frame clones, with some not included. The sample shows around 60,000 clones, more than 90% of them seen only once. The CDR3 loop spans 14 amino acids. V lost 5 bases and J 10 bases, leaving 21 bases between the germline ends. Germline lookup yields CDR1 LNHDA and CDR2 SQIVND (reference sequence). Concerning this clone itself: The antigen is undetermined.

The TCR sequence derives from a man between 45 and 60 years old with glioma. The rearrangement uses TRBV19 and TRBJ2-7; D is possibly TRBD2 (5 bases). Sequenced material: PBMCs, taken from a glioma patient treated with radiotherapy, temozolomide or both. CDR3 sequence: CASSVIDTVGGQYF. The CDR3 coding sequence is TGTGCCAGTAGTGTGATAGACACAGTCGGAGGTCAGTACTTC.